This T cell receptor beta chain derives from a study of OX40 agonist ivuxolimab in advanced cancers. Study background: Ivuxolimab, an antibody acting as an agonist of OX40 (CD134), was used to treat patients. Study conclusions and caveats: Partial responders at 0.1-3.0 mg/kg had among the lowest clonal expansion. Average numbers of expanded clones were greater in CD8+ T cells than in CD4+.

The CDR3 has 19 residues. V lost 2 bases and J lost 0, with 23 bases in between. Germline CDR1 reads SGHNT; CDR2 reads YYREEE (reference sequence). Blood specimens came from baseline, cycle 4 day 1, and cycle 7 day 1. This clone showed up just once. Its antigen is as yet unknown. Libraries were prepared by immunoSEQ multiplex PCR; TCRdb keeps only in-frame clonotypes and omits some of them. Seen here are 45,000 to 60,000 clones, approximately 77% observed once, and the top ten hold about 2.6%. The sequenced sample was CD4+ or CD8+ T cells sorted from blood, obtained in a trial of the OX40 agonist ivuxolimab. The chain is built from TRBV5-4 and TRBJ1-2; D perhaps matches TRBD1 (5 bases). This receptor was obtained from an adult with an advanced solid tumor such as melanoma, head and neck, liver or kidney cancer. CDR3 sequence: CASSFSTGRGPGTNYGYTF. CDR3 in DNA: TGTGCCAGCAGCTTCTCCACAGGACGAGGGCCCGGGACTAACTATGGCTACACCTTC. Drawing the rest from reference TRBV5-4 and TRBJ1-2, the complete variable domain is ETGVTQSPTHLIKTRGQQVTLRCSSQSGHNTVSWYQQALGQGPQFIFQYYREEENGRGNFPPRFSGLQFPNYSSELNVNALELDDSALYLCASSFSTGRGPGTNYGYTFGSGTRLTVV.